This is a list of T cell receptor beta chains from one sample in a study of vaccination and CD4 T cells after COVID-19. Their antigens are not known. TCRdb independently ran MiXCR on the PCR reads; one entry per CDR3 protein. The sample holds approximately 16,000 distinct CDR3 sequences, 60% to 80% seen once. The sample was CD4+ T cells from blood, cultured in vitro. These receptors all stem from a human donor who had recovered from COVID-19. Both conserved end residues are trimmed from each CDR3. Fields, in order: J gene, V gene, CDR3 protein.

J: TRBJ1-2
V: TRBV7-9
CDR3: ASSLGDRGEAYT

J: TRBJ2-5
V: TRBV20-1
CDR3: SAFPLRGVPRETQY

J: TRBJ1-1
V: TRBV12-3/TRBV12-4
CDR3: ASRLEQGNTEAF

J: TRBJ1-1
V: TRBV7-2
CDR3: ASSFRGEDTEAF

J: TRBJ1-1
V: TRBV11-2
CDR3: ASAPDRVSTEAF

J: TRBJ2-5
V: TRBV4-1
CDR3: ASRRGLAGKETQY

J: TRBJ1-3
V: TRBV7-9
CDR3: ASSLSLRGYAGNTIY

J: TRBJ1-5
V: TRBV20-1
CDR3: SARDPGASNQPQH

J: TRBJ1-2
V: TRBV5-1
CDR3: ASGPGQPNYGYT

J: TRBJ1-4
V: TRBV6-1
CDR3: ASSQGHDGEKLF

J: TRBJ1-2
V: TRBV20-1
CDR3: SARVQQGGDGYT

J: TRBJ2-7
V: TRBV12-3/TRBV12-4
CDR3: ASSSTGYEQY

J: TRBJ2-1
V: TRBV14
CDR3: ASSQDPGRGMGNEQF

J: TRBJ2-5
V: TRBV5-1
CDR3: ASSDLETQY

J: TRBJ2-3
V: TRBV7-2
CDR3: ASSLWQGRDTQY

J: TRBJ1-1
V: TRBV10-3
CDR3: AISATGNTEAF

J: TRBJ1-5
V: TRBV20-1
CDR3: SASRGDLVNQPQH

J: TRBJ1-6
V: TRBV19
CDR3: ASSIVGAPGSPLH

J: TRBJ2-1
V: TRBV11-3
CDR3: ASSLDLGREQF

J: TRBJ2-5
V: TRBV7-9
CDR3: ASSFKYQETQY

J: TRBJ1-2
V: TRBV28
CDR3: ASRRGFPGYT

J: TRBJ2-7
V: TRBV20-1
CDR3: SALAGFQAYEQY

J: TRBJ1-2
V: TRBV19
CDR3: ASRLQGGGYT

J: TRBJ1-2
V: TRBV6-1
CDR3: ASTSWDRGRVYGYT

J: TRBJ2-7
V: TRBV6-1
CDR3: ATPGQGAIYEQY

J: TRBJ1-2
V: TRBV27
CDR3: ASSNGEGFGYT

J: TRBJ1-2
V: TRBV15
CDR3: ATSRVIGGSDYGYT

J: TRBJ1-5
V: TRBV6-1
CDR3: ASRTGEGQPQH

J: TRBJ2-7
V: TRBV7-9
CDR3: ASSRDGTGPYEQY

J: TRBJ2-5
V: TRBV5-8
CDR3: ASLVLAEQETQY

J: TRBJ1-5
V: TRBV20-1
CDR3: SAREGQDQPQH

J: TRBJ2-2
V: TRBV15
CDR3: ATSRDERGELF

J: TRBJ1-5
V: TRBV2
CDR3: ASSVQGDYNQPQH

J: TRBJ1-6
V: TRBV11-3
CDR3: ASSLRVGGSHSPLH

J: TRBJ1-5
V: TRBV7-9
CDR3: ASSFPGHNQPQH

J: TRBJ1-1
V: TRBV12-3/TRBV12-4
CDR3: ASSRQGNTEAF

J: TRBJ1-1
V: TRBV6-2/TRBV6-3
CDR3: ASSYQRGGTEAF

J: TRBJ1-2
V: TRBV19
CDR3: ASTLDRGGGYT

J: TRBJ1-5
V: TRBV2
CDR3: ASTGGNQPQH

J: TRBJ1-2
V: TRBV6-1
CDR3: ASSEQGLHYGYT

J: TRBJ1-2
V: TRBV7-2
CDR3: ASSQIQNYGYT

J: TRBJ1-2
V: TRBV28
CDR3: ASRRLGTYGYT

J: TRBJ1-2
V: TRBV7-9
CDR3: ASSRVAGAQGDGYT

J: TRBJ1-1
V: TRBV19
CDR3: ASSMTGAYTEAF

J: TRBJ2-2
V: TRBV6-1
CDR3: ASRTGPGELF

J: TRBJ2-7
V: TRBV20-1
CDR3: SASRQGEYEQY

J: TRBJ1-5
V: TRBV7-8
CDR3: ASSLGGERNQPQH

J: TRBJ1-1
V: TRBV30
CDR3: ALTGDENTEAF

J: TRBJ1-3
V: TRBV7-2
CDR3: ASSLGTLPSGNTIY

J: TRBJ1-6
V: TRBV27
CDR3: ASSSLGRIPLH

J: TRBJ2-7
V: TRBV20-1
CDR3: SALISGLPYEQY